These T cell receptor beta chains were read from a single sample in a study of CD8 T cells in ankylosing spondylitis. TCRdb re-analysed the 5' RACE reads in MiXCR, keeping a single row per CDR3 protein. Found here are more than 300,000 distinct CDR3 sequences, roughly 11% of them singletons; the top ten hold roughly 9%. Material for sequencing was blood, either unsorted or a sorted T cell fraction (not recorded which). Every receptor here comes from a female donor with ankylosing spondylitis or in good health (not recorded which). The CDR3 runs from the conserved cysteine through the conserved F or W. The D gene is left open where the match is weak. Size is omitted from some rows. Given values are once, few, many or a class for expanded clones.

j_call: TRBJ2-5
v_call: TRBV20-1
clone_size: .
d_call: TRBD2
cdr3_nt: TGCAGTGTCAGACTAGCGGGAGTTGAGACCCAGTACTTC
cdr3_aa: CSVRLAGVETQYF

j_call: TRBJ2-1
v_call: TRBV29-1
clone_size: many
d_call: TRBD2
cdr3_nt: TGCAGCGTTGTTTTTGGGACTAGCAACGATGAGCAGTTCTTC
cdr3_aa: CSVVFGTSNDEQFF

j_call: TRBJ1-1
v_call: TRBV4-3
clone_size: many
d_call: .
cdr3_nt: TGCGCCAGCAGCCAAGAAAGGGGGACTGAAGCTTTCTTT
cdr3_aa: CASSQERGTEAFF

j_call: TRBJ2-1
v_call: TRBV4-2
clone_size: many
d_call: TRBD2
cdr3_nt: TGTGCCAGCAGCCAAGATCTAGCGGAGAGCTCCTACAATGAGCAGTTCTTC
cdr3_aa: CASSQDLAESSYNEQFF

j_call: TRBJ2-1
v_call: TRBV10-3
clone_size: few
d_call: .
cdr3_nt: TGTGCCATCAGGACTCGACATCCCGGGACCCCCCGGGAGCAGTTCTTC
cdr3_aa: CAIRTRHPGTPREQFF

j_call: TRBJ2-7
v_call: TRBV5-1
clone_size: many
d_call: TRBD1
cdr3_nt: TGCGCCAGCAGCTTGCGACAGGGGAACGAGCAGTACTTC
cdr3_aa: CASSLRQGNEQYF

j_call: TRBJ2-7
v_call: TRBV5-6
clone_size: .
d_call: .
cdr3_nt: TGTGCCAGCACCCGGGGGCACAGCTCCTACGAGCAGTACTTC
cdr3_aa: CASTRGHSSYEQYF

j_call: TRBJ1-5
v_call: TRBV20-1
clone_size: many
d_call: .
cdr3_nt: TGCAGTGCTAGACAGGGTGGGAGCAATCAGCCCCAGCATTTT
cdr3_aa: CSARQGGSNQPQHF

j_call: TRBJ2-1
v_call: TRBV27
clone_size: .
d_call: TRBD1
cdr3_nt: TGTGCCAGCAGTCCCAAGCCCCGGACAGGCCACAATGAGCAGTTCTTC
cdr3_aa: CASSPKPRTGHNEQFF

j_call: TRBJ1-2
v_call: TRBV20-1
clone_size: few
d_call: TRBD1
cdr3_nt: TGCAGTGCTAGAGACGGGCACAGGGGAAACTATGGCTACACCTTC
cdr3_aa: CSARDGHRGNYGYTF

j_call: TRBJ2-1
v_call: TRBV7-3
clone_size: few
d_call: .
cdr3_nt: TGTGCCAGCAGCTTAAACAGACTAGACAATGAGCAGTTCTTC
cdr3_aa: CASSLNRLDNEQFF

j_call: TRBJ2-1
v_call: TRBV20-1
clone_size: many
d_call: TRBD2
cdr3_nt: TGCAGCACTGTTCTAGCGGCGAACAATGAGCAGTTCTTC
cdr3_aa: CSTVLAANNEQFF

j_call: TRBJ2-3
v_call: TRBV7-2
clone_size: few
d_call: TRBD2
cdr3_nt: TGTGCCAGCAGCTTTACGGGACTAGCGGGGGGCACAGATACGCAGTATTTT
cdr3_aa: CASSFTGLAGGTDTQYF

j_call: TRBJ1-4
v_call: TRBV11-2
clone_size: .
d_call: .
cdr3_nt: TGTGCCAGCAGCCTTAGGCGGTCCTGGACAGCCGCAACTAATGAAAAACTGTTTTTT
cdr3_aa: CASSLRRSWTAATNEKLFF

j_call: TRBJ1-1
v_call: TRBV20-1
clone_size: many
d_call: .
cdr3_nt: TGCAGTGCAGGGAGGGTAGCTTTCTTT
cdr3_aa: CSAGRVAFF

j_call: TRBJ2-7
v_call: TRBV5-1
clone_size: few
d_call: .
cdr3_nt: TGCGCCAGCAGCTCGGAGGGGCGGCAGTACTTC
cdr3_aa: CASSSEGRQYF

j_call: TRBJ2-7
v_call: TRBV5-1
clone_size: few
d_call: .
cdr3_nt: TGCGCCAGCAGCTTGAACAAGGACGAGCAGTACTTC
cdr3_aa: CASSLNKDEQYF

j_call: TRBJ2-7
v_call: TRBV20-1
clone_size: .
d_call: TRBD2
cdr3_nt: TGCTGTGCTAGAGCTAGCGGGGGGCCAAACACCTACGAGCAGTACTTC
cdr3_aa: CCARASGGPNTYEQYF

j_call: TRBJ2-2
v_call: TRBV20-1
clone_size: many
d_call: .
cdr3_nt: TGCAGTGCTAGAGATTTCCAAGCGCCGGCGAACACCGGGGAGCTGTTTTTT
cdr3_aa: CSARDFQAPANTGELFF

j_call: TRBJ2-3
v_call: TRBV7-9
clone_size: many
d_call: .
cdr3_nt: TGTGCCAGCAGCCCGGACTTGAGCTACACAGATACGCAGTATTTT
cdr3_aa: CASSPDLSYTDTQYF

j_call: TRBJ2-7
v_call: TRBV29-1
clone_size: many
d_call: TRBD2
cdr3_nt: TGCAGCGTTAACGGACTAGCGGGAAATTACGAGCAGTACTTC
cdr3_aa: CSVNGLAGNYEQYF

j_call: TRBJ2-7
v_call: TRBV5-1
clone_size: many
d_call: .
cdr3_nt: TGCGCCAGCAGCTTTGGCGGCCACGAGCAGTACTTC
cdr3_aa: CASSFGGHEQYF

j_call: TRBJ2-1
v_call: TRBV28
clone_size: many
d_call: .
cdr3_nt: TGTGCCAGCAGCCCACTGACGGAGCTGGGCAATGAGCAGTTCTTC
cdr3_aa: CASSPLTELGNEQFF

j_call: TRBJ1-2
v_call: TRBV20-1
clone_size: many
d_call: .
cdr3_nt: TGCAGTGCTAGAGATCCCTCCCGGGACGCCGTGTTTGGCTATGGCTACACCTTC
cdr3_aa: CSARDPSRDAVFGYGYTF

j_call: TRBJ2-3
v_call: TRBV12-5
clone_size: many
d_call: .
cdr3_nt: TGTGCTAGTCAAGTACACCAAGGGGATACGCAGTATTTT
cdr3_aa: CASQVHQGDTQYF

j_call: TRBJ2-3
v_call: TRBV5-1
clone_size: few
d_call: .
cdr3_nt: TGCGCCAGCAGCTTGGGGCCCGCACCAGATACGCAGTATTTT
cdr3_aa: CASSLGPAPDTQYF

j_call: TRBJ2-5
v_call: TRBV5-1
clone_size: many
d_call: .
cdr3_nt: TGCGCCAGCAGCTTAGAAAACCAAGAGACCCAGTACTTC
cdr3_aa: CASSLENQETQYF

j_call: TRBJ2-7
v_call: TRBV7-6
clone_size: few
d_call: .
cdr3_nt: TGTGCCAGCAGCACCCGGGACAAAGACGAGCAGTACTTC
cdr3_aa: CASSTRDKDEQYF

j_call: TRBJ1-1
v_call: TRBV3-1
clone_size: .
d_call: .
cdr3_nt: TGTGCCAGCAGGCAGGGACGGATGAACACTGAAGCTTTCTTT
cdr3_aa: CASRQGRMNTEAFF

j_call: TRBJ2-1
v_call: TRBV5-1
clone_size: .
d_call: .
cdr3_nt: TGCGCCAGCAGCCCTAAGCCCCCCCCGACAGCCCCGAGCTCCTACAATGAGCAGTTCTTC
cdr3_aa: CASSPKPPPTAPSSYNEQFF

j_call: TRBJ1-1
v_call: TRBV20-1
clone_size: many
d_call: .
cdr3_nt: TGCAGTGCTCCCTGGGGGGGGCGAGGCACTGAAGCTTTCTTT
cdr3_aa: CSAPWGGRGTEAFF

j_call: TRBJ2-1
v_call: TRBV5-1
clone_size: many
d_call: .
cdr3_nt: TGCGCCAGCAGCTTGGAGGGCACTGGGGATGAGCAGTTCTTC
cdr3_aa: CASSLEGTGDEQFF

j_call: TRBJ1-2
v_call: TRBV20-1
clone_size: many
d_call: .
cdr3_nt: TGCAGTGCGTTACAGGGACCTAACTATGGCTACACCTTC
cdr3_aa: CSALQGPNYGYTF

j_call: TRBJ2-7
v_call: TRBV20-1
clone_size: .
d_call: TRBD1
cdr3_nt: TGCAGTGCTAGAGTGGTGGACAGGGGGTTCGAGCAGTACTTC
cdr3_aa: CSARVVDRGFEQYF

j_call: TRBJ2-7
v_call: TRBV3-1
clone_size: .
d_call: .
cdr3_nt: TGTGCCAGCAGCCAACTAACAGACGGGCAGTACTTC
cdr3_aa: CASSQLTDGQYF

j_call: TRBJ2-3
v_call: TRBV15
clone_size: .
d_call: .
cdr3_nt: TGTGCCACCAGCAGAGATTTAGCGGTCGCAGATACGCAGTATTTT
cdr3_aa: CATSRDLAVADTQYF

j_call: TRBJ2-2
v_call: TRBV29-1
clone_size: few
d_call: .
cdr3_nt: TGCAGCGTTGATTTAGCTTTAAACACCGGGGAGCTGTTTTTT
cdr3_aa: CSVDLALNTGELFF

j_call: TRBJ2-1
v_call: TRBV12-3/TRBV12-4
clone_size: .
d_call: TRBD2
cdr3_nt: TGTGCCAGCAGACTGACAAACCGGGGGGATGAGCAGTTCTTC
cdr3_aa: CASRLTNRGDEQFF

j_call: TRBJ2-1
v_call: TRBV5-1
clone_size: many
d_call: TRBD2
cdr3_nt: TGCGCCAGCAGCCTCGGGACTAGCGACTACAATGAGCAGTTCTTC
cdr3_aa: CASSLGTSDYNEQFF

j_call: TRBJ2-1
v_call: TRBV27
clone_size: many
d_call: TRBD2
cdr3_nt: TGTGCCAGCAGTCGCGGGACTAGCGGGAGTGGGTACAATGAGCAGTTCTTC
cdr3_aa: CASSRGTSGSGYNEQFF

j_call: TRBJ1-4
v_call: TRBV20-1
clone_size: once
d_call: TRBD1
cdr3_nt: TGCAGTGCTCTCCCACAGGGGGTAGGAGAAAAACTGTTTTTT
cdr3_aa: CSALPQGVGEKLFF